Given below is one T cell receptor (beta chain) in context. It has no known antigen specificity. There are no base qualities to consult, and no much larger clone falls within one base. TCRdb shows the sequencer as Illumina NovaSeq 6000. Using 5'RACE with constant-segment primers, TCRalpha and TCRbeta cDNA libraries were constructed, with sample barcodes and unique molecular identifiers added in the process. RNA was extracted from every sample with Trizol reagent. Amplification of the libraries took two PCR steps, and the second step added a second sample barcode plus Illumina TruSeq adapters. The libraries were sequenced on an Illumina NovaSeq using 2 x 150 bp paired-end reads. Per the source publication's procedure: The reads were demultiplexed and collapsed into UMI-guided consensus sequences using migec v1.2.7. Using mixcr v2.1.11, the UMI consensuses were aligned to TRA and TRB V and J templates and assembled into clonotypes. Expanded or contracted clonotypes were those called significant by both edgeR and NoisET, with noise models trained on biological replicates. For edgeR calls, the thresholds were a false discovery rate-adjusted p below 0.01 and a log2 fold-change of 1. As an exploratory analysis of dynamics, max-normalized trajectories of the 1000 most abundant clonotypes were examined with PCA combined with hierarchical clustering. Each responding clone was given a CD4 or CD8 phenotype based on the CD4+ and CD8+ repertoires, which had been sequenced separately. TCRdb reanalyzed the raw reads on its own, using fastp at Q25 for trimming and MiXCR for clone calling, and kept in-frame beta chains. Rows matching on CDR3 protein sequence are summarized as one entry with the most common DNA and genes. These V and J calls derive from TCRdb rather than the authors' analysis. This sample is represented by roughly 620,000 distinct CDR3 sequences; around 17% of them were singletons. Of the sample, 12% is held by the ten largest clones.

PBMCs were isolated by Ficoll-Paque density gradient centrifugation. This entry comes from a study of T-cell memory formation after mild COVID-19 (dated by TCRdb to the early 2020s). Study-level background: TCR sequence clusters from the two donors were found to be largely donor specific. In a couple of donors, T-cell clones that expanded and contracted after mild COVID-19 were tracked by sequencing TCRalpha and TCRbeta repertoires over time. The cohort comprised two young, previously healthy adult volunteers, one female and one male. The research as a whole found: SARS-CoV-2 specificity of the second-wave clones peaking on day 37 was not confirmed. From day 15 to 85, contracting clones showed balanced CD4/CD8 phenotypes, whereas a second wave of clones that expanded from day 15 to 37 leaned towards CD4+. The study included only a couple of mild cases, and larger cohorts that include severe cases with pre-infection samples were judged to be necessary. Contracting CD4+ clones turned up mainly in the CM and EM memory subsets, whereas EMRA was where CD8+ clones were enriched. The detection of some responding clones in pre-infection memory suggests that pre-existing cross-reactive memory T cells joined the SARS-CoV-2 response.

V and J are trimmed by 9 bases and 1 base, and the gene matches miss 2 bases of the junction. The germline V gene specifies MNHNS as CDR1 and SASEGT as CDR2. Inclusive of the bounding cysteine and phenylalanine, the CDR3 is 14 residues long. Just the 42-base CDR3 DNA is kept, in frame starting at base 1. The source is an adult woman who had mild COVID-19 (a few samples of this study predate the infection). The sample titles of this study are shuffled in the database, so cell type and time point are left out; the donor was told from shared clones. What was sequenced was PBMCs or a T cell subset sorted from them (not recorded which). The chain employs TRBV6-1 and TRBJ2-6; the junction holds 8 bases that match TRBD2. The CDR3: CASSGASGANVLTF. In nucleotide form, the sequence is TGTGCCAGTAGCGGGGCTTCTGGGGCCAACGTCCTGACTTTC.